A selection of T cell receptor beta chains follows, all from one sample in a study of OX40 agonist ivuxolimab in advanced cancers. Clones were read by immunoSEQ multiplex PCR, and TCRdb kept only the in-frame ones, dropping some. Seen here are approximately 15,000 clones, around 74% observed once, and the top ten hold 32%. The sequences come from CD4+ or CD8+ T cells sorted from blood, collected in a trial of the OX40 agonist ivuxolimab. The origin of the receptors is an adult with an advanced solid tumor such as melanoma, head and neck, liver or kidney cancer. Each CDR3 is given with its conserved first and last residue. Each record gives: CDR3 protein, CDR3 DNA, D gene, J gene, V gene, clone size. D genes are given only for firm matches. A clone size is listed for some rows: how often the clone was seen (once, few, many), or a class if it is expanded.

CDR3 protein: CASSQGQGGPYEQYF
CDR3 DNA: TGTGCCAGCAGCCAAGGACAGGGGGGGCCCTACGAGCAGTACTTC
D gene: TRBD1
J gene: TRBJ2-7
V gene: TRBV14
clone size: NA

CDR3 protein: CASGPDPNTEAFF
CDR3 DNA: TGTGCCAGCGGGCCCGACCCGAACACTGAAGCTTTCTTT
D gene: NA
J gene: TRBJ1-1
V gene: TRBV6-5
clone size: NA

CDR3 protein: CASSFGQGLGEQFF
CDR3 DNA: TGTGCCAGCAGTTTTGGACAGGGGCTAGGTGAGCAGTTCTTC
D gene: TRBD1
J gene: TRBJ2-1
V gene: TRBV2
clone size: NA

CDR3 protein: CASSYGTDNEQFF
CDR3 DNA: TGTGCCAGCAGTTACGGGACAGACAATGAGCAGTTCTTC
D gene: TRBD1
J gene: TRBJ2-1
V gene: TRBV6-5
clone size: NA

CDR3 protein: CASRKGWREGTDTQYF
CDR3 DNA: TGTGCCAGCAGGAAAGGCTGGCGGGAGGGTACAGATACGCAGTATTTT
D gene: TRBD2
J gene: TRBJ2-3
V gene: TRBV4-2
clone size: NA

CDR3 protein: CASSVGGVNQPQHF
CDR3 DNA: TGTGCCAGCAGCGTAGGGGGAGTCAATCAGCCCCAGCATTTT
D gene: NA
J gene: TRBJ1-5
V gene: TRBV9
clone size: NA

CDR3 protein: CASSRPGPQIHTTYEQYF
CDR3 DNA: TGTGCCAGCAGTCGACCGGGACCTCAAATCCACACGACCTACGAGCAGTACTTC
D gene: NA
J gene: TRBJ2-7
V gene: TRBV28
clone size: NA

CDR3 protein: CAISEPGLAGGEQFF
CDR3 DNA: TGTGCCATCAGTGAGCCAGGACTAGCGGGAGGTGAGCAGTTCTTC
D gene: TRBD2
J gene: TRBJ2-1
V gene: TRBV10-3
clone size: once

CDR3 protein: CASSDYRDYEQYF
CDR3 DNA: TGTGCCAGCAGTGATTACAGGGACTACGAGCAGTACTTC
D gene: NA
J gene: TRBJ2-7
V gene: TRBV2
clone size: once

CDR3 protein: CASSFVGSGQPQHF
CDR3 DNA: TGTGCCAGCAGTTTTGTAGGGAGCGGTCAGCCCCAGCATTTT
D gene: NA
J gene: TRBJ1-5
V gene: TRBV27
clone size: NA

CDR3 protein: CASSLDAGKSTGELFF
CDR3 DNA: TGTGCCAGCAGCTTAGATGCTGGGAAATCGACCGGGGAGCTGTTTTTT
D gene: NA
J gene: TRBJ2-2
V gene: TRBV11-2
clone size: NA

CDR3 protein: CASSQGGTGKYEQYF
CDR3 DNA: TGCGCCAGCAGCCAGGGCGGGACAGGAAAGTACGAGCAGTACTTC
D gene: TRBD1
J gene: TRBJ2-7
V gene: TRBV4-3
clone size: NA

CDR3 protein: CASSPRTGPGEKLFF
CDR3 DNA: TGTGCCAGCAGTCCAAGGACAGGGCCCGGGGAAAAACTGTTTTTT
D gene: TRBD1
J gene: TRBJ1-4
V gene: TRBV28
clone size: NA

CDR3 protein: CAISGVAGGPGSEQFF
CDR3 DNA: TGTGCCATCAGTGGGGTAGCGGGAGGGCCAGGGAGTGAGCAGTTCTTC
D gene: TRBD2
J gene: TRBJ2-1
V gene: TRBV10-3
clone size: NA

CDR3 protein: CASSGRIDYGYTF
CDR3 DNA: TGTGCCAGCAGCGGAAGGATAGACTATGGCTACACCTTC
D gene: NA
J gene: TRBJ1-2
V gene: TRBV7-2
clone size: few

CDR3 protein: CASSDFGTDTQYF
CDR3 DNA: TGTGCCAGCTCGGACTTTGGCACAGATACGCAGTATTTT
D gene: NA
J gene: TRBJ2-3
V gene: TRBV19
clone size: NA

CDR3 protein: CASSEPTSGKETQYF
CDR3 DNA: TGTGCCAGCAGTGAACCGACTAGCGGGAAAGAGACCCAGTACTTC
D gene: TRBD2
J gene: TRBJ2-5
V gene: TRBV25-1
clone size: NA

CDR3 protein: CASSSTRRDRVHNEQFF
CDR3 DNA: TGTGCCAGCAGCTCAACTAGGCGGGACAGGGTCCACAATGAGCAGTTCTTC
D gene: TRBD1
J gene: TRBJ2-1
V gene: TRBV7-9
clone size: NA

CDR3 protein: CASSLRVYNQPQHF
CDR3 DNA: TGTGCCAGCAGTTTGAGGGTTTACAATCAGCCCCAGCATTTT
D gene: NA
J gene: TRBJ1-5
V gene: TRBV28
clone size: NA

CDR3 protein: CASSHIRGLQETQYF
CDR3 DNA: TGTGCCAGCAGCCATATCAGGGGCCTCCAAGAGACCCAGTACTTC
D gene: NA
J gene: TRBJ2-5
V gene: TRBV14
clone size: NA

CDR3 protein: CASSVPGRGSPSYNEQFF
CDR3 DNA: TGTGCCAGCAGCGTACCAGGCCGGGGGTCCCCCTCCTACAATGAGCAGTTCTTC
D gene: NA
J gene: TRBJ2-1
V gene: TRBV9
clone size: NA

CDR3 protein: CASSWGGSSSSTDTQYF
CDR3 DNA: TGCGCCAGCAGCTGGGGAGGGTCTAGTTCTAGCACAGATACGCAGTATTTT
D gene: TRBD2
J gene: TRBJ2-3
V gene: TRBV4-3
clone size: once

CDR3 protein: CASSLLSSGTGSGANVLTF
CDR3 DNA: TGTGCCAGCAGTTTGCTCAGTTCCGGGACAGGCTCTGGGGCCAACGTCCTGACTTTC
D gene: TRBD1
J gene: TRBJ2-6
V gene: TRBV27
clone size: NA

CDR3 protein: CASSAGTSGTEGQFF
CDR3 DNA: TGTGCCAGCAGTGCCGGGACTAGCGGGACCGAGGGGCAGTTCTTC
D gene: TRBD2
J gene: TRBJ2-1
V gene: TRBV6-4
clone size: few

CDR3 protein: CSVESGGYIQYF
CDR3 DNA: TGCAGCGTTGAATCAGGGGGCTACATTCAGTACTTC
D gene: TRBD1
J gene: TRBJ2-4
V gene: TRBV29-1
clone size: NA

CDR3 protein: CASSDSTEDNEQFF
CDR3 DNA: TGTGCCAGCAGTGACTCGACAGAAGACAATGAGCAGTTCTTC
D gene: NA
J gene: TRBJ2-1
V gene: TRBV6-4
clone size: NA

CDR3 protein: CASSEAGGPGNEQFF
CDR3 DNA: TGTGCCAGCAGCGAAGCGGGAGGGCCTGGTAATGAGCAGTTCTTC
D gene: TRBD2
J gene: TRBJ2-1
V gene: TRBV9
clone size: NA

CDR3 protein: CASSVPGQGYETQYF
CDR3 DNA: TGTGCCAGCAGCGTTCCGGGACAGGGCTACGAGACCCAGTACTTC
D gene: TRBD1
J gene: TRBJ2-5
V gene: TRBV9
clone size: NA

CDR3 protein: CASSFVDEQFF
CDR3 DNA: TGCGCCAGCAGCTTTGTGGATGAGCAGTTCTTC
D gene: NA
J gene: TRBJ2-1
V gene: TRBV5-1
clone size: few

CDR3 protein: CASSSGVTDEQYF
CDR3 DNA: TGTGCCAGCAGCTCCGGTGTCACGGACGAGCAGTACTTC
D gene: NA
J gene: TRBJ2-7
V gene: TRBV11-3
clone size: NA

CDR3 protein: CATLRAVSSYNEQFF
CDR3 DNA: TGTGCCACCTTGAGAGCTGTCAGCTCCTACAATGAGCAGTTCTTC
D gene: NA
J gene: TRBJ2-1
V gene: TRBV2
clone size: NA

CDR3 protein: CASSLRGTEAFF
CDR3 DNA: TGTGCCAGCAGCTTGAGGGGGACTGAAGCTTTCTTT
D gene: NA
J gene: TRBJ1-1
V gene: TRBV5-6
clone size: few

CDR3 protein: CATSRDDYTDTQYF
CDR3 DNA: TGTGCCACCAGCAGAGACGACTACACAGATACGCAGTATTTT
D gene: NA
J gene: TRBJ2-3
V gene: TRBV15
clone size: NA

CDR3 protein: CASSPYSGAHRGTEAFF
CDR3 DNA: TGTGCCAGCAGCCCTTATTCAGGGGCGCATCGGGGCACTGAAGCTTTCTTT
D gene: NA
J gene: TRBJ1-1
V gene: TRBV11-3
clone size: medium-sized

CDR3 protein: CASSLVGLGDYYGYTF
CDR3 DNA: TGTGCCAGCAGCTTAGTGGGCCTCGGGGATTACTATGGCTACACCTTC
D gene: NA
J gene: TRBJ1-2
V gene: TRBV13
clone size: NA

CDR3 protein: CASSPLLGSGETQYF
CDR3 DNA: TGTGCCAGCAGTCCCTTGCTCGGGAGCGGAGAGACCCAGTACTTC
D gene: NA
J gene: TRBJ2-5
V gene: TRBV6-4
clone size: NA

CDR3 protein: CASSIVAGVFAGELFF
CDR3 DNA: TGTGCCAGCAGCATAGTAGCGGGAGTTTTCGCCGGGGAGCTGTTTTTT
D gene: TRBD2
J gene: TRBJ2-2
V gene: TRBV5-6
clone size: NA

CDR3 protein: CASSPLSGSSPPAFF
CDR3 DNA: TGTGCCAGCAGCCCACTCTCAGGCTCCTCCCCTCCGGCTTTCTTT
D gene: NA
J gene: TRBJ1-1
V gene: TRBV7-2
clone size: few

CDR3 protein: CASSLGGGYEQYF
CDR3 DNA: TGTGCCAGCAGTTTAGGCGGGGGTTACGAGCAGTACTTC
D gene: TRBD2
J gene: TRBJ2-7
V gene: TRBV28
clone size: once

CDR3 protein: CSVFGQPYEQYF
CDR3 DNA: TGCAGCGTTTTCGGACAGCCCTACGAGCAGTACTTC
D gene: NA
J gene: TRBJ2-7
V gene: TRBV29-1
clone size: NA

CDR3 protein: CASSALVRDEQYF
CDR3 DNA: TGTGCCAGCAGTGCCCTGGTTCGGGACGAGCAGTACTTC
D gene: NA
J gene: TRBJ2-7
V gene: TRBV28
clone size: NA

CDR3 protein: CASSEYRQETQYF
CDR3 DNA: TGCGCCAGCAGTGAGTACCGCCAAGAGACCCAGTACTTC
D gene: NA
J gene: TRBJ2-5
V gene: TRBV10-1
clone size: NA

CDR3 protein: CASSLDGRDTQYF
CDR3 DNA: TGTGCCAGCAGCTTAGATGGGAGGGATACGCAGTATTTT
D gene: NA
J gene: TRBJ2-3
V gene: TRBV13
clone size: NA

CDR3 protein: CASSYSIGNEKLFF
CDR3 DNA: TGTGCCAGCAGTTACTCGATCGGGAATGAAAAACTGTTTTTT
D gene: NA
J gene: TRBJ1-4
V gene: TRBV6-6
clone size: NA

CDR3 protein: CASSPDRPEAFF
CDR3 DNA: TGTGCCAGCAGCCCCGATAGACCTGAAGCTTTCTTT
D gene: NA
J gene: TRBJ1-1
V gene: TRBV7-9
clone size: NA

CDR3 protein: CVRSSSRDIGEDF
CDR3 DNA: TGTGTCAGAAGCTCGTCCCGGGACATCGGAGAGGACTTC
D gene: NA
J gene: TRBJ2-7
V gene: TRBV7-5
clone size: NA

CDR3 protein: CASSYSRGPYEQYF
CDR3 DNA: TGTGCCAGCAGTTACTCAAGGGGGCCCTACGAGCAGTACTTC
D gene: TRBD1
J gene: TRBJ2-7
V gene: TRBV6-6
clone size: NA

CDR3 protein: CASSSGTGGGTEAFF
CDR3 DNA: TGTGCCAGCAGCTCGGGGACAGGGGGCGGCACTGAAGCTTTCTTT
D gene: TRBD1
J gene: TRBJ1-1
V gene: TRBV5-6
clone size: few

CDR3 protein: CASTLYTGERANEQFF
CDR3 DNA: TGTGCCAGCACCCTTTACACAGGGGAAAGGGCCAATGAGCAGTTCTTC
D gene: TRBD1
J gene: TRBJ2-1
V gene: TRBV7-2
clone size: NA

CDR3 protein: CASSYPDRGNQPQHF
CDR3 DNA: TGTGCCAGCAGTTACCCTGACAGAGGCAATCAGCCCCAGCATTTT
D gene: NA
J gene: TRBJ1-5
V gene: TRBV6-5
clone size: NA

CDR3 protein: CASSDSSGRATDTQYF
CDR3 DNA: TGTGCCAGCAGTGACTCTAGCGGGAGGGCCACAGATACGCAGTATTTT
D gene: TRBD2
J gene: TRBJ2-3
V gene: TRBV6-4
clone size: few

CDR3 protein: CASSFFGGRLTDTQYF
CDR3 DNA: TGTGCCAGCAGCTTTTTTGGAGGCCGTCTCACAGATACGCAGTATTTT
D gene: NA
J gene: TRBJ2-3
V gene: TRBV13
clone size: NA

CDR3 protein: CASSEVQGLFF
CDR3 DNA: TGTGCCAGCAGTGAGGTCCAGGGGCTGTTTTTT
D gene: NA
J gene: TRBJ1-4
V gene: TRBV2
clone size: NA

CDR3 protein: CAWSLLMNTEAFF
CDR3 DNA: TGTGCCTGGAGTCTGTTGATGAACACTGAAGCTTTCTTT
D gene: NA
J gene: TRBJ1-1
V gene: TRBV30
clone size: NA

CDR3 protein: CASQGTGEGETQYF
CDR3 DNA: TGCGCCAGCCAAGGGACAGGAGAAGGGGAGACCCAGTACTTC
D gene: TRBD1
J gene: TRBJ2-5
V gene: TRBV10-1
clone size: NA

CDR3 protein: CASSHYSPGLEWSGELFF
CDR3 DNA: TGCGCCAGCAGCCACTATTCTCCGGGACTTGAGTGGTCCGGGGAGCTGTTTTTT
D gene: NA
J gene: TRBJ2-2
V gene: TRBV4-1
clone size: NA

CDR3 protein: CASLTAVNEQFF
CDR3 DNA: TGTGCCAGCCTAACCGCGGTCAATGAGCAGTTCTTC
D gene: NA
J gene: TRBJ2-1
V gene: TRBV6-1
clone size: NA

CDR3 protein: CASSFSGISTDTQYF
CDR3 DNA: TGTGCCAGCAGCTTTAGCGGGATTAGCACAGATACGCAGTATTTT
D gene: TRBD2
J gene: TRBJ2-3
V gene: TRBV13
clone size: NA

CDR3 protein: CASGPGPHEQYF
CDR3 DNA: TGTGCCAGCGGCCCCGGACCCCACGAGCAGTACTTC
D gene: NA
J gene: TRBJ2-7
V gene: TRBV5-6
clone size: NA

CDR3 protein: CASSLRSPSVGEQYF
CDR3 DNA: TGTGCCAGCAGTTTACGGAGCCCGAGCGTAGGCGAGCAGTACTTC
D gene: NA
J gene: TRBJ2-7
V gene: TRBV27
clone size: NA